This T cell receptor (beta chain) is from a study of T cell clonality in common variable immunodeficiency. Notes on the study in general: Fewer deletions and N-nucleotide insertions were reportedly seen in common variable immunodeficiency TCR beta sequences. Authors noted CVID clonality's cause needs subpopulation repertoire sequencing.

V shed 10 bases and J 7 bases; nucleotides not matched to a gene: 4. Germline-derived CDR1 and CDR2 are MNHEY and SVGEGT. The CDR3 is 11 amino acids. This clone was counted at least ten times. The antigen is unknown. The read gets to within 3 residues of the CDR3 end, and the germline J gene fills in the rest. Using immunoSEQ multiplex PCR, the repertoire was profiled, and TCRdb retains in-frame clones only, with some absent. Singletons are absent from the sample, which has some 28,000 clones. The sample comprised peripheral blood mononuclear cells. The source is a person between 18 and 69 years old in good health. The chain carries TRBV6-2 or TRBV6-3 and TRBJ1-2, with 9 nucleotides matching TRBD1. The CDR3 bases that were read are TGTGCCACCGGGACAGGGTTTGGC. Translated, it gives CATGTGFG. The entire CDR3 is CATGTGFGYTF.